This T cell receptor beta chain came from a study of T cell responses to AZD1222 COVID-19 vaccine. Study context: The study pooled second doses at about 4 or about 12 weeks.

As to this clone: Its matching antigen is unknown.

Data came from immunoSEQ multiplex PCR; TCRdb stores just in-frame clones and leaves some out. This sample has 150,000 or so clones, with 70% to 90% found just once. Study findings and constraints: Samples come after the peak T cell response, not at day 14. A reported finding is that nearly half of spike-specific TCRs target unmutated variant regions.

The germline V and J ends were trimmed by 6 bases and 4 bases, with 9 bases remaining between them. CDR3 size: 11 residues. Germline V gene data show CDR1 as SQVTM and CDR2 as ANQGSEA. The chain joins TRBV29-1 to TRBJ1-2, with D unresolved. This specimen consisted of peripheral blood, obtained on day 0 of AZD1222 vaccination. This TCR derives from an adult in good health. The CDR3 nucleotides read TGCAGCGTCTCCGGAATCTATGGCTACACCTTC. Its translation: CSVSGIYGYTF.